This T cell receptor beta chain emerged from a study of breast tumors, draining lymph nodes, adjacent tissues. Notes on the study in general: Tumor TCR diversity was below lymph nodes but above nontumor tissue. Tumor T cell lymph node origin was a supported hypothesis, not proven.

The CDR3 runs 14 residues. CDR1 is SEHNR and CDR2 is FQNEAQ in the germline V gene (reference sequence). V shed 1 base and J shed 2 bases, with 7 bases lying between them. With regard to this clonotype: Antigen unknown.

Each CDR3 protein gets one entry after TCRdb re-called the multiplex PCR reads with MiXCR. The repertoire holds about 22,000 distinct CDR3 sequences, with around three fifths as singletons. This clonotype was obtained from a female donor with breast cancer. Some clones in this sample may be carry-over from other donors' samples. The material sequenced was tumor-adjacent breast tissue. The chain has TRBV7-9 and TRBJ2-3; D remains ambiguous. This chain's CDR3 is CASSLGSNTDTQYF. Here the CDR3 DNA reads TGTGCCAGCAGCTTAGGTTCCAACACAGATACGCAGTATTTT.